The clone carrying this TCR beta chain was detected a few times. CDR1 SGHAT and CDR2 FQNNGV come from the germline V gene. The J segment lost 14 bases and the V segment lost 8 bases, leaving 14 bases of the junction unmatched. The CDR3 has 14 residues. The authors ran a second PCR of roughly 6 to 11 cycles using a sample-barcoded 5' primer and a J-beta primer mix. TCRdb ran MiXCR on the 5' RACE reads and lists one entry per CDR3 protein. The sample records around 800,000 distinct CDR3 sequences, 40% to 65% being singletons. This sample was taken from a study of blood T cells in healthy people across ages. In terms of origin and age, donors were healthy Caucasian individuals from Russia aged 6 to 90. The authors isolated at least 6.5 million PBMCs per sample.

The sample comprised blood. The chain combines TRBV11-2 with TRBJ2-3; 12 bases are shared with TRBD1. The TCR originated in an older man in good health. The CDR3 region is CASVAGTGGRYAYF. Written as DNA, the CDR3 is TGTGCCAGCGTAGCCGGGACAGGGGGCAGGTACGCGTATTTT.